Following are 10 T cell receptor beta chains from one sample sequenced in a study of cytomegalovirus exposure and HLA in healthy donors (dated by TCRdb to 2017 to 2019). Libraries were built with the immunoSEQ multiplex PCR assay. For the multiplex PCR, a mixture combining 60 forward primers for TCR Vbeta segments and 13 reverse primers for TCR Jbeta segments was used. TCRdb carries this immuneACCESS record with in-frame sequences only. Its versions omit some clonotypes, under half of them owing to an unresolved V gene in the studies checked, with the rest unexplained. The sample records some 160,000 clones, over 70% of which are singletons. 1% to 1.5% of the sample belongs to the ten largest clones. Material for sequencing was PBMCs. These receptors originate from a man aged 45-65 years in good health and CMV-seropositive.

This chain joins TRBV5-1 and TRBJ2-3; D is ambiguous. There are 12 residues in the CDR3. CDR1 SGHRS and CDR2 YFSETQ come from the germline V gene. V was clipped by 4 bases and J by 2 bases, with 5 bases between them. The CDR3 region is CASSLNTDTQYF. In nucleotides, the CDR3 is TGCGCCAGCAGCCTTAACACAGATACGCAGTATTTT.

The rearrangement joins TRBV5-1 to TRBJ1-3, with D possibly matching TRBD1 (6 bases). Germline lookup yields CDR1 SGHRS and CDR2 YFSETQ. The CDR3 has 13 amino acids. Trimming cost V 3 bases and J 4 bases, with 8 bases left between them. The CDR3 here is CASSWDKGNTIYF. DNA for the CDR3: TGCGCCAGCAGCTGGGACAAGGGAAACACCATATATTTT.

The CDR3 nucleotides read TGTGCCAGCTCACGATCGGGGGGCAATCAGCCCCAGCATTTT. Protein: CASSRSGGNQPQHF. V and J are TRBV18 and TRBJ1-5; TRBD1 is a possible D gene (5 bases). Trimming took 4 bases from V and 2 from J, leaving 9 bases between them. This CDR3 contains 14 residues. Germline V gives CDR1 KGHSH, CDR2 LQKENI.

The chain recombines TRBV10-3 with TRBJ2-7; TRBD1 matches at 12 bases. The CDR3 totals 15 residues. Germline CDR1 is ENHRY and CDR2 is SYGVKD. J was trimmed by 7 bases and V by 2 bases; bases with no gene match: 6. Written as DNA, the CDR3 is TGTGCCATCAGTGAGCCGGGACAGGGGGCCGGGGAGCAGTACTTC. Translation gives CAISEPGQGAGEQYF.

The CDR3 coding sequence is TGTGCCAGCTCTTCTGGACAGGGGAACTATGGCTACACCTTC. It translates to CASSSGQGNYGYTF. V is TRBV18 and J is TRBJ1-2; TRBD1 matches 9 bases. This CDR3 contains 14 residues. The junction had 4 bases not matched to a gene; V was cut back by 6 bases and J by 2 bases. Germline CDR1 and CDR2: KGHSH and LQKENI.

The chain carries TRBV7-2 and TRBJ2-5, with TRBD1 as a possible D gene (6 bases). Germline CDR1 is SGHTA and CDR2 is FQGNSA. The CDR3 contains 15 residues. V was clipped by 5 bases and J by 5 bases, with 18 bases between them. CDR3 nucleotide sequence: TGTGCCAGCAGCACCCAACAGGGACGAAGTGAGACCCAGTACTTC. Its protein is CASSTQQGRSETQYF.

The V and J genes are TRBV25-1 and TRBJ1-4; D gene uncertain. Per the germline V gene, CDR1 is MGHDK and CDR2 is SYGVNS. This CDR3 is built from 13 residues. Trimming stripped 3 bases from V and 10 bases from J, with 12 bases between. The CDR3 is CASSEEGFRKLFF. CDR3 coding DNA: TGTGCCAGCAGTGAGGAGGGCTTCAGAAAACTGTTTTTT.

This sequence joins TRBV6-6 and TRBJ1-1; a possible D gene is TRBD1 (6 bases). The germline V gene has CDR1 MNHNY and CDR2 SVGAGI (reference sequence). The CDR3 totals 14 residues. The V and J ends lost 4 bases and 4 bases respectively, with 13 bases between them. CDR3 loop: CASSSSTGFTEAFF. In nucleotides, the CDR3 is TGTGCCAGCAGTTCGTCTACAGGGTTCACTGAAGCTTTCTTT.

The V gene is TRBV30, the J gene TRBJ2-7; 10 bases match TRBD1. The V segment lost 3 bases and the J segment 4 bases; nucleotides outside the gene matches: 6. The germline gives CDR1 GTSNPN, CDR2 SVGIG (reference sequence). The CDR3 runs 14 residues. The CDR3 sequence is CAWSHGTGEYEQYF. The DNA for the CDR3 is TGTGCCTGGAGCCACGGGACAGGGGAATACGAGCAGTACTTC.

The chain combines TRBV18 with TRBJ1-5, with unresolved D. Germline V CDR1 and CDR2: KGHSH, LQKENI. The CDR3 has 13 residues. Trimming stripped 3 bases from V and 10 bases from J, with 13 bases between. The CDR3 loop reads CASSPRENEPQHF. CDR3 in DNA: TGTGCCAGCTCACCCCGGGAGAATGAACCCCAGCATTTT.